The TCR beta chain under discussion was sequenced for a study of T cells in Graves' hyperthyroidism and ophthalmopathy. Regarding the study as a whole: Among thyroid clonotypes expanded above 0.001, most also appeared in blood.

Details on this clonotype: What it recognizes is unknown.

TCR beta CDR3 regions were amplified from RNA. The HTBI primer set served for first-round RT-PCR of the TCR CDR3. Via MiXCR, TCRdb re-called the multiplex PCR reads, giving one row per CDR3 protein. The repertoire holds hundreds of thousands of distinct CDR3 sequences, with roughly 15% as singletons. Every diagnosis used clinical symptoms, serum thyroxine and TRAb, thyroid ultrasound and orbital computed tomography. This CDR3 is 14 amino acids long. Germline assignment: CDR1 SGHKS and CDR2 YYEKEE (reference sequence). Trimming removed 4 bases at V and 4 bases at J, with 9 bases between. The rearrangement links TRBV5-5 to TRBJ1-6, with a tentative D call TRBD1 (6 bases). This TCR came from a woman aged 45-65 years with Graves' ophthalmopathy. The sample taken for sequencing was blood. The CDR3 spells CASSEQGYNSPLHF. CDR3 nucleotides: TGTGCCAGCAGCGAACAGGGTTATAATTCACCCCTCCACTTT. The whole variable domain, remainder taken from reference TRBV5-5 and TRBJ1-6, is DAGVTQSPTHLIKTRGQQVTLRCSPISGHKSVSWYQQVLGQGPQFIFQYYEKEERGRGNFPDRFSARQFPNYSSELNVNALLLGDSALYLCASSEQGYNSPLHFGNGTRLTVT.